These T cell receptor beta chains were read from a single sample in a study of STAT5B mutations in CD4+ large granular lymphocyte leukemia. Assay used: immunoSEQ multiplex PCR; TCRdb lists only in-frame clones, some missing. The sample has 25,000 to 30,000 clones, about three quarters seen once. Sequencing was carried out using CD4+ T cells from blood buffy coats. Every receptor here comes from a human donor in good health. Each CDR3 is given with its conserved first and last residue. Each record gives: clone size, J gene, V gene, CDR3 protein. Clone sizes are given selectively: once, few, many, or a class where the clone is expanded.

. TRBJ2-2 TRBV7-8 CASRQGDTGELFF
. TRBJ1-4 TRBV19 CASSPQGAGEKLFF
. TRBJ2-5 TRBV20-1 CGGTIQETQYF
once TRBJ1-5 TRBV28 CASSSGGGGNQPQHF
. TRBJ2-1 TRBV29-1 CSVDTPGTSYNEQFF
. TRBJ1-4 TRBV2 CATRALNRGNEKLFF
few TRBJ1-5 TRBV19 CASSIIFQPQHF
. TRBJ1-3 TRBV5-1 CASSPGQTSGNTIYF
. TRBJ1-4 TRBV27 CASSPGQGRNEKLFF
. TRBJ2-7 TRBV11-1 CASSIVQGAYEQYF
once TRBJ1-4 TRBV7-2 CASTPLTGIGGKLFF
once TRBJ1-2 TRBV10-3 CAISEDRDYGYTF
. TRBJ1-1 TRBV6-6 CASSRDGAEAFF
. TRBJ1-2 TRBV27 CASSSDRSNNYGYTF
. TRBJ1-2 TRBV5-1 CASSLRDYGYTF
. TRBJ2-1 TRBV9 CASSEGSGRTPNEQFF
. TRBJ2-1 TRBV18 CASSPKRLAVYNEQFF
. TRBJ2-1 TRBV7-3 CASSFTGGAGNEQFF
. TRBJ2-7 TRBV5-1 CASSPTGLNYEQYF
. TRBJ1-2 TRBV14 CASSQDYGQDRYGYTF
. TRBJ1-2 TRBV29-1 CSVEGRTNYGYTF
. TRBJ2-1 TRBV28 CASSLGEGLGLSDEQFF
. TRBJ1-5 TRBV6-5 CASNGQAYQPQHF
. TRBJ2-3 TRBV7-9 CASSLRDTYTQYF
. TRBJ2-1 TRBV7-2 CASSLAGSSYNEQFF
. TRBJ2-7 TRBV11-2 CASSSTQVVYEQYF
. TRBJ2-5 TRBV7-3 CASSRDRGTTETQYF
. TRBJ2-7 TRBV27 CASRLAGGIYEQYF
. TRBJ2-5 TRBV5-6 CASSLGQGTGETQYF
once TRBJ2-1 TRBV27 CASSRWEGANEQFF
. TRBJ2-5 TRBV5-1 CASSRSGEYYQETQYF
. TRBJ2-1 TRBV5-1 CASTTGTHYNEQFF
once TRBJ2-5 TRBV7-9 CASSLGLAAQETQYF
. TRBJ1-6 TRBV28 CASHPQGQLQRPLHF
. TRBJ2-2 TRBV27 CASSLRPAGGELFF
once TRBJ1-2 TRBV7-9 CASSFGQPENYGYTF
. TRBJ2-7 TRBV5-4 CASSSLASSGDEQYF
few TRBJ1-1 TRBV5-4 CASSLPGTTNTEAFF
. TRBJ2-1 TRBV27 CASSLKVNNEQFF
. TRBJ2-5 TRBV5-1 CASSQGQGIAETQYF
. TRBJ1-4 TRBV15 CATSRVFETALNEKLFF
. TRBJ1-6 TRBV5-8 CASSLTYGRSSYNSPLHF
. TRBJ1-6 TRBV6-5 CASSYGADFPYFHF
. TRBJ2-2 TRBV7-9 CASSLLVPPGELFF
. TRBJ1-4 TRBV30 CACGQGPTTNEKLFF
. TRBJ2-3 TRBV7-9 CASRPPYSGPSTDTQYF
. TRBJ1-3 TRBV6-1 CASSEGQPGNTIYF
. TRBJ2-2 TRBV28 CASSFPAGELFF
. TRBJ2-3 TRBV29-1 CSAGVQADTQYF
. TRBJ2-2 TRBV7-2 CASSPFWTSGGTNTGELFF
. TRBJ2-3 TRBV28 CASEGTATDTQYF
. TRBJ1-1 TRBV6-1 CASSGPGGLRNTEAFF
. TRBJ1-3 TRBV28 CASSDPVRAYRNTIYF
. TRBJ2-2 TRBV5-1 CASSAPGNTGELFF